Reported below is one T cell receptor (beta chain). The target of this receptor is not known. Base quality data are lacking; no much larger clone is found one base away. The immunoSEQ Assay, a bias-controlled multiplex PCR, was used to amplify TCRbeta CDR3 regions from genomic DNA. As for the original processing: The number of nucleated cells in each sample was estimated by amplification of reference gene primers within the assay. Sequence reads were collapsed and filtered to measure the absolute abundance of every unique TCRbeta CDR3 rearrangement. For each sample, productive Simpson clonality was calculated as the square root of Simpson's diversity index over productive rearrangements. TCRdb provides this immuneACCESS table in a form limited to in-frame rearrangements. Some clones are lacking; in checked studies, under half of them reflect an unresolved V gene, and why the rest are absent is not known. V and J calls and clone size are copied from that table; D and trimming were computed from the DNA. The sample table lists 100,000 to 150,000 clones, approximately 83% of them with a count of one. The ten largest clones add up to roughly 15% of the sample.

The sample belongs to a study of blood T cell repertoires in COVID-19 (dated by TCRdb to about 2020). With regard to the full study: Samples covering the acute and convalescent phases of COVID-19 were provided by collaborators in the United States, Italy and Spain. The prospective study material was composed of cDNA or gDNA derived from T cells, B-cell-depleted T cells, or PBMCs. Deeply sampled blood TCRbeta repertoires from subjects exposed to, actively infected with, or recovered from COVID-19 were included in the dataset. The repertoires were released in a freely available public database meant as a resource for research on the immune response to SARS-CoV-2. The samples were drawn from two sources: the first 160 participants of the ongoing ImmuneRACE study, and over 950 subjects contributed by 6 global collaborators. A de-identified subject ID, COVID-19 status, age in years and sex were almost always included in the sample metadata. HLA class I and class II types, where available, came from metadata supplied by the sample provider rather than from assay-based typing. What the research found in general, with its limitations: The amount of clinical and demographic metadata varied by source and participant and was provided uncurated.

The CDR3, from cysteine to phenylalanine, totals 12 residues. Only the CDR3 region is kept as DNA, spanning 36 bases read in frame from base 1. V lost 4 bases and J lost 2 bases; the stretch between them is 8 bases long. CDR1 GTSNPN and CDR2 SVGIG are derived from the germline V gene (reference sequence). Whole blood was collected in K2EDTA tubes by collaborating institutions according to the institutions' own protocols. For TCRbeta analysis, collaborators shipped samples as frozen whole blood, isolated PBMCs, or DNA extracted from either of those sample types. Sequenced material: peripheral blood. The V and J segments used are TRBV30 and TRBJ1-2, with the D gene call left open. The TCR was taken from a woman aged 45 to 65 with acute or convalescent COVID-19. The CDR3 sequence is CAWNGENYGYTF. The sequenced DNA is TGTGCCTGGAATGGGGAGAACTATGGCTACACCTTC. Beyond the CDR3, the reference TRBV30 and TRBJ1-2 genes provide the residues; the full variable domain reads: SQTIHQWPATLVQPVGSPLSLECTVEGTSNPNLYWYRQAAGRGLQLLFYSVGIGQISSEVPQNLSASRPQDRQFILSSKKLLLSDSGFYLCAWNGENYGYTFGSGTRLTVV.